This T cell receptor (beta chain) originates from a study of blood T cell repertoires in COVID-19. As for the study in general: Sites in the United States, Italy and Spain provided acute and convalescent COVID-19 samples. T cells, B-cell-depleted T cells, or PBMCs supplied cDNA or gDNA.

Original analysis: How many nucleated cells were present was estimated from reference gene primer amplification. Profiled with immunoSEQ multiplex PCR; TCRdb holds only in-frame clones, not every one. That table furnishes V, J and clone size, whereas the DNA furnished D and trimming. Of 180,000 or so clones in the sample, approximately 88% are singletons; the top ten hold 1.5% to 2%. This clone was recorded only once. This CDR3 is 16 amino acids long. Trimming removed 5 bases from V and 7 bases from J; junction bases left unmatched: 12. Germline-derived CDR1 and CDR2 are SGHTA and FQGTGA. This receptor was obtained from a woman aged 45-65 years with acute or convalescent COVID-19. V and J are TRBV7-3 and TRBJ1-5; 9 bases match TRBD1. The sample comprised peripheral blood. CDR3 coding DNA: TGTGCCAGCAGCGAACGTCCGGGACAGGGACAACAGCCCCAGCATTTT. This gives the protein CASSERPGQGQQPQHF.